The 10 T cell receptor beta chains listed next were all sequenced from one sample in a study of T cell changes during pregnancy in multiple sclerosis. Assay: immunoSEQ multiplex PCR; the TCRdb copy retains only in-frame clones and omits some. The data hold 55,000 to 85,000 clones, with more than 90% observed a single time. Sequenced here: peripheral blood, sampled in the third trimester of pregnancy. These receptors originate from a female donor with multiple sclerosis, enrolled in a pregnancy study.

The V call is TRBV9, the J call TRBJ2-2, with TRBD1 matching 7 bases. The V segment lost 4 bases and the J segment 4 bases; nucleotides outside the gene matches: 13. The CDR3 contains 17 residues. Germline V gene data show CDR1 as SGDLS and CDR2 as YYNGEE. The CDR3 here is CASSPGGGTGRTGELFF. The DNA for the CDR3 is TGTGCCAGCAGCCCAGGGGGTGGAACAGGGCGCACCGGGGAGCTGTTTTTT.

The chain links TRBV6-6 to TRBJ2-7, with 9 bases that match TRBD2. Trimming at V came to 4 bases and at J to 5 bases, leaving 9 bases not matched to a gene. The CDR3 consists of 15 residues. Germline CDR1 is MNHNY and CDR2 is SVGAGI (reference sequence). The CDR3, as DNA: TGTGCCAGCAGTTGGGTAGCGGGAGTAATCAACGAGCAGTACTTC. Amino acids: CASSWVAGVINEQYF.

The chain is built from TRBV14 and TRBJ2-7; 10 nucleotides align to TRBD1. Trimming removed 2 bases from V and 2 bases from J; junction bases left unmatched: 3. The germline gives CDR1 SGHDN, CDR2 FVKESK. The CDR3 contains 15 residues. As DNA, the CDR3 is TGTGCCAGCAGCCAATATGGACAGGGGGCCTACGAGCAGTACTTC. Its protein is CASSQYGQGAYEQYF. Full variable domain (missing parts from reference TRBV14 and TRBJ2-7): EAGVTQFPSHSVIEKGQTVTLRCDPISGHDNLYWYRRVMGKEIKFLLHFVKESKQDESGMPNNRFLAERTGGTYSTLKVQPAELEDSGVYFCASSQYGQGAYEQYFGPGTRLTVT.

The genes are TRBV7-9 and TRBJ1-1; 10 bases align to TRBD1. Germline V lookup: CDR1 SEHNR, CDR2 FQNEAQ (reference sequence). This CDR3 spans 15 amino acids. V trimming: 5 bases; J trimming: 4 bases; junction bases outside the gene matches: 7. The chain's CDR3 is CASSVTGTGATEAFF. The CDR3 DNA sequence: TGTGCCAGCAGCGTAACCGGGACAGGGGCCACTGAAGCTTTCTTT.

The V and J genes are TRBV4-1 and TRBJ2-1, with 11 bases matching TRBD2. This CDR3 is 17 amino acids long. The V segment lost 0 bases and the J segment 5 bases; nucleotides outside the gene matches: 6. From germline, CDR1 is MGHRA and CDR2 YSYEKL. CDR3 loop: CASSQDPILAGDNEQFF. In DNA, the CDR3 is TGCGCCAGCAGCCAAGATCCGATACTAGCGGGAGACAATGAGCAGTTCTTC.

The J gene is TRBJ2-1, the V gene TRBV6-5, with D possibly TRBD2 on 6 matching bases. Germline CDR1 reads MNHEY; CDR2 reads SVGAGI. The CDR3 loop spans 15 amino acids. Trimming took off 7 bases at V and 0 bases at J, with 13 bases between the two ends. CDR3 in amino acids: CASKVSGSSYNEQFF. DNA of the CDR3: TGTGCCAGCAAGGTTAGCGGTAGCTCCTACAATGAGCAGTTCTTC.

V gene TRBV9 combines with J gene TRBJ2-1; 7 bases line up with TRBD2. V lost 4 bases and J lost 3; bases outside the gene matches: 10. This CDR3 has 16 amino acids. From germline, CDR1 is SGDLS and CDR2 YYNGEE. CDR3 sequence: CASSTVAGAGYNEQFF. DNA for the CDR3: TGTGCCAGCAGCACAGTCGCGGGAGCAGGCTACAATGAGCAGTTCTTC. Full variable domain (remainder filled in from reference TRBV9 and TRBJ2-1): DSGVTQTPKHLITATGQRVTLRCSPRSGDLSVYWYQQSLDQGLQFLIQYYNGEERAKGNILERFSAQQFPDLHSELNLSSLELGDSALYFCASSTVAGAGYNEQFFGPGTRLTVL.

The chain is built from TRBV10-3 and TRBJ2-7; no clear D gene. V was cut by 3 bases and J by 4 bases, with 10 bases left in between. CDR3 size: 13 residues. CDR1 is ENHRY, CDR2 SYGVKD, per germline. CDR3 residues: CAISEVGAYEQYF. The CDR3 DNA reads TGTGCCATCAGTGAAGTAGGAGCTTACGAGCAGTACTTC.

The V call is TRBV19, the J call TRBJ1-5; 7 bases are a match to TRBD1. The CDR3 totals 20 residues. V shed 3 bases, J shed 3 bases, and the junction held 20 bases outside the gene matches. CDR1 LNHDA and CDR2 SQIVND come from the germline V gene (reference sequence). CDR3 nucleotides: TGTGCCAGTAGTATCCCTCCCGGGAGGGGGCAAAGGTCATTCAATCAGCCCCAGCATTTT. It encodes CASSIPPGRGQRSFNQPQHF.

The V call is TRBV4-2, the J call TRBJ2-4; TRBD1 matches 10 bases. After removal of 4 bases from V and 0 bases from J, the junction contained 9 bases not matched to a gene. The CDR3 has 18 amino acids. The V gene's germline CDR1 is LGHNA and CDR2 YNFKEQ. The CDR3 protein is CASSPSGTGALAKNIQYF. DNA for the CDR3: TGTGCCAGCAGCCCCTCCGGGACAGGGGCCTTAGCCAAAAACATTCAGTACTTC.